Following are 22 T cell receptor beta chains from one sample sequenced in a study of T cells after yellow fever vaccination (dated by TCRdb to about 2019). The library was made by 5' RACE. The sequencing machine was an Illumina HiSeq 2500. The raw public data were reprocessed by TCRdb itself: fastp quality trimming at Q25, MiXCR clonotype calling, in-frame beta chains only. Rows merge per CDR3 protein into single entries with the most common DNA and genes. The sample includes some 150,000 distinct CDR3 sequences, with 5% to 8% observed a single time. The ten most abundant clones make up 0.5% to 0.65% of the sample. The treatment or condition label, as the study defines it: live attenuated yellow fever vaccine strain. Sequenced here: CD4+ T cells sorted from PBMCs, sampled 10 days after the yellow fever booster vaccination. The receptors were sampled from a man aged 25-45 years who received the YFV17D yellow fever vaccine.

This clonotype was seen a handful of times. This chain uses TRBV4-1 with TRBJ1-6; tentatively, D is TRBD1 (6 bases). V lost 0 bases, J lost 0 bases, and 24 bases lay in between. The CDR3 has 22 residues. Per germline, CDR1 MGHRA and CDR2 YSYEKL. CDR3 sequence (DNA): TGCGCCAGCAGCCAAGACCTAGCGTTCCGGCAGGGGAACGGCTCCTATAATTCACCCCTCCACTTT. This codes for CASSQDLAFRQGNGSYNSPLHF.

This clonotype has just a few counts. This CDR3 is CASSLSRGVEETQYF. The CDR3 DNA is TGCGCCAGCAGCCTATCCCGGGGAGTGGAAGAGACCCAGTACTTC. The chain employs TRBV5-1 and TRBJ2-5; TRBD2 might be the D (5 bases). Trimming shortened V by 4 bases and J by 3 bases, and 16 bases separated the two germline ends. Germline-derived CDR1 and CDR2 are SGHRS and YFSETQ. The CDR3 totals 15 residues.

This clonotype was recorded at least ten times. This chain joins TRBV20-1 and TRBJ2-1; 8 bases are shared with TRBD2. Germline trimming cut 2 bases from V and 6 bases from J; bases unmatched to any gene: 6. Per the germline V gene, CDR1 is DFQATT and CDR2 is SNEGSKA (reference sequence). There are 14 residues in the CDR3. The CDR3, as DNA: TGCAGTGCTAGACGGGGACTAGGCGGCAATGAGCAGTTCTTC. As protein: CSARRGLGGNEQFF.

The chain joins TRBV5-1 to TRBJ1-2; possibly TRBD1 for D (5 bases). The length of the CDR3 is 15 residues. Germline V gene lookup returns CDR1 SGHRS and CDR2 YFSETQ. V lost 4 bases and J lost 0, with 13 bases in between. The CDR3 region is CASSPTTDSNYGYTF. As DNA, the CDR3 is TGCGCCAGCAGCCCCACGACAGATTCTAACTATGGCTACACCTTC.

This clonotype has at least ten counts. The V call is TRBV5-1, the J call TRBJ2-1, with no clear D. Germline CDR1 is SGHRS and CDR2 is YFSETQ. This CDR3 region has 15 residues. Trimming left V 3 bases short and J 5 bases short, with 15 bases between. CDR3 sequence: CASSSILEADNEQFF. The CDR3 nucleotides are TGCGCCAGCAGCTCTATTCTAGAAGCAGACAATGAGCAGTTCTTC.

This clonotype showed up many times. This chain joins TRBV5-1 and TRBJ2-3, with D uncertain. Germline assignment: CDR1 SGHRS and CDR2 YFSETQ. Between the trimmed V and J ends, which lost 3 bases and 5 bases, there was a span of 4 bases. The CDR3 spans 11 residues. The CDR3 protein is CASSWEDTQYF. CDR3 sequence (DNA): TGCGCCAGCAGCTGGGAAGATACGCAGTATTTT.

Many counts were recorded for this clonotype. The J gene is TRBJ2-5, the V gene TRBV20-1, with 10 positions matching TRBD2. The CDR3 runs 13 residues. Trimming took 6 bases from V and 7 from J; bases not matched to a gene: 8. Germline V gene lookup returns CDR1 DFQATT and CDR2 SNEGSKA (reference sequence). Written as DNA, the CDR3 is TGCAGTGCCCAGCGGGGGGGAGTGGGGACCCAGTACTTC. It encodes CSAQRGGVGTQYF.

This clonotype occurred many times. This chain connects TRBV5-5 to TRBJ2-1; 8 nucleotides align to TRBD2. This CDR3 contains 16 residues. Germline assignment: CDR1 SGHKS and CDR2 YYEKEE (reference sequence). The ends lost 6 bases at V and 6 bases at J; junction bases unmatched: 14. In DNA form, the CDR3 reads TGTGCCAGCACCTCGGGAGGGCCAAGGATAGTCAATGAGCAGTTCTTC. It yields the protein CASTSGGPRIVNEQFF.

This clonotype has a count of ten or more. The gene calls are TRBV7-2 and TRBJ2-7, with a tentative D call TRBD2 (6 bases). V was shortened by 4 bases and J by 6 bases, with 16 bases between the two germline ends. Germline CDR1 reads SGHTA; CDR2 reads FQGNSA. The CDR3 runs 14 residues. The CDR3 DNA reads TGTGCCAGCAGCTCCTCCAACGTGGGGGGCGAGCAGTACTTC. Translated: CASSSSNVGGEQYF.

This chain links TRBV30 with TRBJ2-3; D may be TRBD2 (6 bases). The CDR3 runs 12 residues. Germline V CDR1 and CDR2: GTSNPN, SVGIG (reference sequence). V gave up 5 bases and J gave up 1 base, with 7 bases separating them. The CDR3 region has the DNA TGTGCCTGGGGAGGGGGCACAGATACGCAGTATTTT. This codes for CAWGGGTDTQYF. The variable domain in full, with the rest retrieved from reference TRBV30 and TRBJ2-3, is SQTIHQWPATLVQPVGSPLSLECTVEGTSNPNLYWYRQAAGRGLQLLFYSVGIGQISSEVPQNLSASRPQDRQFILSSKKLLLSDSGFYLCAWGGGTDTQYFGPGTRLTVL.

The table lists this clonotype with many counts. J is TRBJ2-3 and V is TRBV7-2, with 8 nucleotides matching TRBD2. CDR1 is SGHTA, CDR2 FQGNSA, per germline. Germline trimming cut 5 bases from V and 4 bases from J; bases unmatched to any gene: 5. This CDR3 region has 14 residues. CDR3 in DNA: TGTGCCAGCAGCCTCGGACTAGCTGCAGATACGCAGTATTTT. Amino acid sequence: CASSLGLAADTQYF. Looking up the rest from reference TRBV7-2 and TRBJ2-3 gives the full variable domain: GAGVSQSPSNKVTEKGKDVELRCDPISGHTALYWYRQSLGQGLEFLIYFQGNSAPDKSGLPSDRFSAERTGGSVSTLTIQRTQQEDSAVYLCASSLGLAADTQYFGPGTRLTVL.

The gene calls are TRBV7-6 and TRBJ2-5; 7 bases fit TRBD1. V trimming: 3 bases; J trimming: 4 bases; junction bases outside the gene matches: 11. The germline V gene encodes CDR1 SGHVS and CDR2 FNYEAQ. This CDR3 has 16 residues. CDR3 region: CASSFTGEPVVETQYF. CDR3 coding DNA: TGTGCCAGCAGCTTCACAGGGGAGCCCGTGGTAGAGACCCAGTACTTC.

This clonotype appeared many times. The V gene is TRBV6-1, the J gene TRBJ2-5; tentatively, D is TRBD2 (6 bases). Germline V lookup: CDR1 MNHNS, CDR2 SASEGT. The CDR3 has 15 amino acids. Trimming cost V 10 bases and J 1 base, with 19 bases left between them. The CDR3 loop is CATREGGGPQETQYF. The CDR3 DNA reads TGTGCCACCCGGGAAGGAGGAGGGCCCCAAGAGACCCAGTACTTC.

In this sample, this clonotype turned up many times. CDR3 sequence (DNA): TGCGCCAGCAGCAATAGCGGGAGGGACAGGGATGAGCAGTTCTTC. Residues: CASSNSGRDRDEQFF. This chain uses TRBV5-1 with TRBJ2-1; 11 bases line up with TRBD2. This CDR3 region has 15 residues. V shed 4 bases, J shed 8 bases, and the junction held 8 bases outside the gene matches. Germline V gene sequence: CDR1 SGHRS, CDR2 YFSETQ.

This clonotype was seen repeatedly, ten times or more. The V gene is TRBV15, the J gene TRBJ2-7, with 9 bases aligning to TRBD1. The V and J ends lost 3 bases and 2 bases, in that order; junction bases with no gene match: 5. Germline V gene sequence: CDR1 LNHNV, CDR2 YYDKDF (reference sequence). The CDR3 runs 15 residues. For the CDR3, the DNA is TGTGCCACCAGCAGCTGGACAGGGGAGGCCTACGAGCAGTACTTC. Amino acid sequence: CATSSWTGEAYEQYF.

This clonotype was observed a few times. The chain couples TRBV5-1 to TRBJ2-7, with TRBD2 matching over 13 bases. The CDR3 is 17 residues long. CDR1 SGHRS and CDR2 YFSETQ come from the germline V gene. The V segment lost 2 bases and the J segment 2 bases; nucleotides outside the gene matches: 7. CDR3 residues: CASSFFKLAGGAYEQYF. CDR3 nucleotide sequence: TGCGCCAGCAGCTTCTTCAAACTAGCGGGAGGGGCCTACGAGCAGTACTTC.

The V gene is TRBV5-4, the J gene TRBJ2-7, with D possibly matching TRBD1 (6 bases). V shed 1 base and J shed 7 bases, with 18 bases lying between them. There are 15 residues in the CDR3. Looked up from germline, CDR1 is SGHNT and CDR2 is YYREEE (reference sequence). For the CDR3, the DNA is TGTGCCAGCAGCTTGCTGCGAGGGGGATCTTGGGAGCAGTACTTC. Residues: CASSLLRGGSWEQYF.

This rearrangement joins TRBV12-3 or TRBV12-4 to TRBJ2-1; 15 bases fit TRBD2. CDR3 length: 19 residues. The J segment lost 4 bases and the V segment lost 3 bases, leaving 10 bases of the junction unmatched. In nucleotides, the CDR3 is TGTGCCAGCAGTTTGTTCCGGACTAGCGGGAGGGAAGGTTACAATGAGCAGTTCTTC. This gives the protein CASSLFRTSGREGYNEQFF.

This clonotype was found many times. The chain carries TRBV6-5 and TRBJ2-1; possibly TRBD2 for D (5 bases). The CDR3 covers 15 residues. V lost 4 bases to trimming and J lost 0 bases, with 10 bases between them. Germline V gives CDR1 MNHEY, CDR2 SVGAGI. CDR3 in amino acids: CASSSSGISYNEQFF. The CDR3 DNA sequence: TGTGCCAGCAGTTCCAGCGGAATCTCCTACAATGAGCAGTTCTTC.

This clonotype was seen at least ten times. The V and J genes are TRBV12-3 or TRBV12-4 and TRBJ2-1, with 14 bases matching TRBD2. This CDR3 has 14 amino acids. The junction had 1 base not matched to a gene; V was cut back by 6 bases and J by 6 bases. CDR3 residues: CASRTSGRGNEQFF. The CDR3 DNA reads as TGTGCCAGCAGGACTAGCGGGAGGGGCAATGAGCAGTTCTTC.

There are many counts of this clonotype. V and J are TRBV20-1 and TRBJ2-3; 10 bases match TRBD2. The V and J ends lost 3 bases and 4 bases, in that order; junction bases with no gene match: 7. Germline V CDR1 and CDR2: DFQATT, SNEGSKA (reference sequence). This CDR3 has 15 residues. CDR3 nucleotides: TGCAGTGCTAGTCAGCAGACTAGCGGGCCAGATACGCAGTATTTT. Translated: CSASQQTSGPDTQYF.

This clonotype was observed at least ten times. The V gene is TRBV18, the J gene TRBJ2-7, with a weak D call TRBD1 (6 bases). Trimming removed 5 bases at V and 5 bases at J, with 13 bases between. The CDR3 length is 13 residues. In germline, CDR1 is KGHSH, CDR2 LQKENI. The CDR3 loop is CASSTQGWDEQYF. CDR3 sequence (DNA): TGTGCCAGCTCAACCCAGGGGTGGGACGAGCAGTACTTC.